This T cell receptor beta chain emerged from a study of blood T cells in healthy people across ages. This clonotype was recorded once. The junction departs from the called germline gene at one end, perhaps through a read error. This CDR3 region has 16 residues. The germline gives CDR1 SNHLY, CDR2 FYNNEI. The second PCR ran 7 to 11 cycles with a sample-barcoded 5' primer and J-beta primers. TCRdb reprocessed the 5' RACE reads with MiXCR, giving one entry per CDR3 protein. The sample lists some 900,000 distinct CDR3 sequences; around 48% were seen once. This clonotype originated in a man aged 25 to 40 in good health. Source material: blood. The chain carries TRBV2 and TRBJ2-1; 12 bases line up with TRBD2. The chain's CDR3 is CGSREVGLAGYNEQFF. The CDR3 nucleotides read TGTGGCAGCAGGGAAGTCGGACTAGCGGGGTACAATGAGCAGTTCTTC.